These T cell receptor beta chains were read from a single sample in a study of cytomegalovirus exposure and HLA in healthy donors. The method was immunoSEQ multiplex PCR; TCRdb's version includes in-frame clones alone and lacks a portion of them. The table includes about 190,000 clones, 70% to 75% detected once. What was sequenced was PBMCs. The origin of the receptors is a woman aged 25 to 39 in good health and CMV-seropositive. CDR3s include the opening cysteine and the closing phenylalanine or tryptophan. A D gene is named only where the DNA matches it firmly.

TRBV7-9,TRBJ1-1,TRBD1,CASSLEGQGLTEAFF
TRBV5-1,TRBJ2-1,-,CASSLEGYEQFF
TRBV5-6,TRBJ2-4,TRBD2,CASSFGLAGAKNIQYF
TRBV9,TRBJ1-1,TRBD1,CASALGQGNTEAFF
TRBV27,TRBJ2-7,-,CASSSGDEQYF
TRBV9,TRBJ2-3,TRBD2,CASSVESGRATDTQYF
TRBV6-6,TRBJ1-5,-,CASSYSRREDQPQHF
TRBV27,-,-,CASSLTVNAYEQYF
TRBV6-1,TRBJ1-2,-,CASRIVGVRSGYTF
TRBV28,TRBJ2-3,TRBD2,CASTPGGGGTTDTQYF
TRBV25-1,TRBJ2-2,TRBD2,CASRASGRITGELFF
TRBV27,TRBJ1-2,TRBD1,CASSFRDRGNYGYTF
TRBV5-1,TRBJ2-1,TRBD2,CASSLGGGRTNNGQFF
TRBV6-1,TRBJ1-5,-,CASGQYNQPQHF
TRBV21-1,TRBJ2-7,-,CASSNVVGLHYEQYF
TRBV6-4,TRBJ2-1,TRBD2,CASSAGTSNEQFF
TRBV28,TRBJ2-7,TRBD2,CASRGVEGGEQYF
TRBV18,TRBJ2-7,TRBD2,CASSPQLGSGVSEQYF
TRBV19,TRBJ1-2,-,CASSIAGAGNYGYTF
TRBV14,TRBJ2-3,TRBD1,CASSITGAMGPDTQYF
TRBV7-9,TRBJ1-1,-,CASSLGANTEAFF